The 3 T cell receptor beta chains listed next were all sequenced from one sample in a study of blood T cell repertoires in COVID-19. Generated by immunoSEQ multiplex PCR, the TCRdb table keeps only in-frame clones and is missing some. The data contain under 15,000 clones, more than 70% of them singletons. The sequencing sample was made of peripheral blood. The receptor source for this set is a human donor in a cohort sampled during active COVID-19.

The genes are TRBV29-1 and TRBJ2-7; 7 bases match TRBD1. The CDR3 covers 14 residues. Germline lookup yields CDR1 SQVTM and CDR2 ANQGSEA. The V gene end was trimmed by 6 bases and the J gene end by 1 base; junction bases not matched to a gene: 9. DNA of the CDR3: TGCAGCGTCATGTCAGGGGGAGATTCCTACGAGCAGTACTTC. This encodes CSVMSGGDSYEQYF.

The J gene is TRBJ2-2, the V gene TRBV11-2; TRBD1 agrees at 7 bases. CDR1 is SGHAT, CDR2 FQNNGV, per germline. Trimming at V came to 4 bases and at J to 0 bases, leaving 8 bases not matched to a gene. The CDR3 extends over 17 amino acids. The chain's CDR3 is CASSSPDRFANTGELFF. The CDR3 DNA follows: TGTGCCAGCAGCTCCCCGGACAGGTTCGCGAACACCGGGGAGCTGTTTTTT.

The chain employs TRBV6-5 and TRBJ2-1; 7 nucleotides align to TRBD2. The CDR3 spans 15 residues. Germline V CDR1 and CDR2: MNHEY, SVGAGI. V lost 5 bases and J lost 4; bases outside the gene matches: 8. The CDR3 nucleotides read TGTGCCAGCAGTCTGGGGGGGGTATCTTACAATGAGCAGTTCTTC. Its protein is CASSLGGVSYNEQFF.